This T cell receptor beta chain was sequenced in a study of T cell responses to AZD1222 COVID-19 vaccine. Produced via immunoSEQ multiplex PCR; TCRdb's table is partial and in-frame only. This sample has nearly 110,000 clones, with more than 70% found just once. This CDR3 is built from 15 residues. Trimming shortened V by 2 bases and J by 0 bases, and 7 bases separated the two germline ends. Germline CDR1 and CDR2: MGHRA and YSYEKL. The input for sequencing was peripheral blood, taken on day 0 of AZD1222 vaccination. The chain uses TRBV4-1 and TRBJ2-2; TRBD1 might be the D (5 bases). The sequence was collected from an adult in good health. CDR3 region: CASSQQGANTGELFF. The CDR3 DNA sequence: TGCGCCAGCAGCCAACAGGGCGCGAACACCGGGGAGCTGTTTTTT.